This TCR beta chain appears in the sequencing data of a study of blood T cell repertoires in COVID-19. For the study at large: Samples of COVID-19 (acute and convalescent) were obtained from the United States, Italy and Spain.

This clone was seen a few times. This CDR3 is 15 amino acids long. Measured with immunoSEQ multiplex PCR; TCRdb has only the in-frame clones, and not every one. The profile covers some 140,000 clones, with roughly 83% appearing a single time and 4.5% to 5.5% taken by the ten largest. The chain recombines TRBV21-1 with TRBJ1-5; the table's D call of TRBD1 was not tested on the DNA. TRBV21-1 is designated a pseudogene. This sequence originates from a man aged 40-49 years with acute COVID-19. Sequences were obtained from PBMCs or T cells enriched from blood (not recorded which). CDR3 region: CAILQGLGGNQPQHF. Written as DNA, the CDR3 is TGTGCCATCTTACAGGGGTTAGGTGGCAATCAGCCCCAGCATTTT.